This TCR beta chain came from a study of cytomegalovirus exposure and HLA in healthy donors. Note on this clone: Its antigen is as yet unknown.

Both 60 Vbeta primers and 13 Jbeta primers went into the PCR. In the authors' methods: The count from a later analysis was some 83 million unique TCR beta chains, roughly 11 million of them shared. Profiling relied on immunoSEQ multiplex PCR, and the TCRdb table lists in-frame clones only, not all of them. The V and J calls and clone size are taken from that table; D and trimming were inferred from the DNA. The sample contains about 120,000 clones, 74% of which appear only once. CDR1 LGHNA and CDR2 YSLEER come from the germline V gene. The CDR3 sequence is 16 residues long. Losses at the gene ends were 1 base for V and 4 bases for J; bases not matched to a gene: 3. Points from the study as a whole: A missense variant in DCLRE1C was later tied to TCR beta V- and J-gene trimming. The study designated 164 TCR beta chains cytomegalovirus-associated. Most likely, a cluster of highly shared sequence variants arose as a sequencing artifact.

The sample taken for sequencing was PBMCs. The clonotype comes from a woman aged 50 to 60 in good health and CMV-seropositive. This sequence joins TRBV4-3 and TRBJ1-6; 8 bases align to TRBD1. The CDR3 region is CASSQARQGYNSPLHF. CDR3 nucleotides: TGCGCCAGCAGCCAAGCCCGACAGGGGTATAATTCACCCCTCCACTTT.